Below are 11 T cell receptor beta chains sequenced from a single sample in a study of T cell responses to AZD1222 COVID-19 vaccine. The assay was immunoSEQ multiplex PCR, and TCRdb's table has in-frame clones only and misses some. The sample holds about 140,000 clones. The material sequenced was peripheral blood. These receptors were taken from an adult in good health.

V and J are TRBV4-2 and TRBJ1-1; the match to TRBD1 covers 7 bases. Germline lookup yields CDR1 LGHNA and CDR2 YNFKEQ. Trimming removed 2 bases from V and 4 bases from J; junction bases left unmatched: 4. The CDR3 is made up of 14 amino acids. In DNA, the CDR3 is TGTGCCAGCAGCCAACCTACAGGGGTCACTGAAGCTTTCTTT. Its translation: CASSQPTGVTEAFF.

Details on this clone: This specimen includes other DNA sequences encoding the same CDR3. The chain couples TRBV28 to TRBJ1-2; D gene unclear. Germline assignment: CDR1 MDHEN and CDR2 SYDVKM. The V end was cut by 1 base, the J end by 8 bases, with 8 bases between. The CDR3 is made up of 12 amino acids. The DNA for the CDR3 is TGTGCCAGCAGTTTATACTTGAGCGGCTACACCTTC. As protein: CASSLYLSGYTF.

The chain employs TRBV19 and TRBJ1-1, with D perhaps TRBD1 (6 bases). Germline CDR1 LNHDA, CDR2 SQIVND (reference sequence). V shed 6 bases and J shed 0 bases, with 14 bases lying between them. The CDR3 is 15 amino acids. The CDR3 DNA follows: TGTGCCAGTAGCTACGGACAGAGAATGAACACTGAAGCTTTCTTT. It codes for CASSYGQRMNTEAFF.

The rearrangement joins TRBV21-1 to TRBJ2-3; TRBD1 is the table's D call, not checked against the DNA. TRBV21-1 is an annotated pseudogene. The CDR3 totals 18 residues. CDR3 in amino acids: CARTGTATVPSNTDTQYF. The CDR3 bases are TGTGCCAGGACCGGGACAGCTACGGTGCCCTCCAACACAGATACGCAGTATTTT.

V is TRBV30 and J is TRBJ1-1; possible D gene TRBD1, 5 bases. Germline V lookup: CDR1 GTSNPN, CDR2 SVGIG (reference sequence). This CDR3 is 13 amino acids long. Trimming took off 3 bases at V and 3 bases at J, with 11 bases between the two ends. CDR3 loop: CAWSRGGYTEAFF. CDR3 nucleotides: TGTGCCTGGAGCCGTGGGGGGTACACTGAAGCTTTCTTT.

CDR3 nucleotide sequence: TGTGCCAGCAGTGAAGCGCTTCGCTCCACGGCCAGGGGGCGATATGGCTACACCTTC. It specifies CASSEALRSTARGRYGYTF. The V call is TRBV6-1, the J call TRBJ1-2, with TRBD1 matching over 8 bases. V lost 0 bases and J lost 5; bases outside the gene matches: 17. Germline lookup yields CDR1 MNHNS and CDR2 SASEGT. CDR3 size: 19 residues.

The chain carries TRBV5-4 and TRBJ2-3; weak D call: TRBD1 (5 bases). V shed 4 bases and J shed 3 bases, with 12 bases lying between them. Per germline, CDR1 SGHNT and CDR2 YYREEE (reference sequence). The CDR3 length is 14 residues. The CDR3 region is CASSRGGHTDTQYF. CDR3 nucleotides: TGTGCCAGCAGCAGGGGTGGGCATACAGATACGCAGTATTTT.

The chain uses TRBV19 and TRBJ1-2, with TRBD1 as a possible D gene (5 bases). Looked up from germline, CDR1 is LNHDA and CDR2 is SQIVND (reference sequence). This CDR3 spans 13 amino acids. V dropped 7 bases and J dropped 5 bases, with 14 bases sitting between them. As DNA, the CDR3 is TGTGCCAGTACCCCGGGGGAGGGGTATGGCTACACCTTC. Protein product: CASTPGEGYGYTF.

The chain is built from TRBV13 and TRBJ2-5; TRBD2 matches at 11 bases. This CDR3 region has 15 residues. In germline, CDR1 is PRHDT, CDR2 FYEKMQ (reference sequence). J gave up 5 bases and V 5 bases, and 7 bases lay outside the gene matches. This CDR3 reads CASSRSGGAYETQYF. CDR3 DNA sequence: TGTGCCAGCAGCCGTAGCGGGGGGGCCTATGAGACCCAGTACTTC. Full variable domain (missing parts from reference TRBV13 and TRBJ2-5): AAGVIQSPRHLIKEKRETATLKCYPIPRHDTVYWYQQGPGQDPQFLISFYEKMQSDKGSIPDRFSAQQFSDYHSELNMSSLELGDSALYFCASSRSGGAYETQYFGPGTRLLVL.

V and J are TRBV9 and TRBJ2-7; 7 bases map to TRBD1. This CDR3 is built from 15 residues. In germline, CDR1 is SGDLS, CDR2 YYNGEE. V lost 0 bases, J lost 3 bases, and 6 bases stayed unmatched. CDR3 DNA: TGTGCCAGCAGCGTAGCTGAGGGGGCCATCTACGAGCAGTACTTC. Translation gives CASSVAEGAIYEQYF.

The V call is TRBV19, the J call TRBJ1-6, with a tentative D call TRBD1 (5 bases). V was cut by 5 bases and J by 7 bases, with 12 bases left in between. The germline V gene has CDR1 LNHDA and CDR2 SQIVND (reference sequence). CDR3 length: 14 amino acids. The CDR3 nucleotides are TGTGCCAGTAGTTCGACAGACAAAAATTCACCCCTCCACTTT. Amino acids: CASSSTDKNSPLHF.